Here is one T cell receptor beta chain with its context. This sample was taken from a study of blood T cell repertoires in COVID-19. The CDR3 runs 14 residues. Germline V CDR1 and CDR2: SNHLY, FYNNEI. V shed 6 bases and J 1 base; nucleotides not matched to a gene: 4. The method was immunoSEQ multiplex PCR; TCRdb's version includes in-frame clones alone and lacks a portion of them. The sample yields about 170,000 clones, about three quarters seen once. This chain connects TRBV2 to TRBJ1-1; TRBD1 matches 8 bases. Material: peripheral blood. This TCR derives from a man aged 55-75 years with acute or convalescent COVID-19. As DNA, the CDR3 is TGTGCCAGCAGCAGACAGGGGACGAACACTGAAGCTTTCTTT. Protein sequence: CASSRQGTNTEAFF.